The 23 T cell receptor beta chains in this list originate from one sample, sequenced in a study of T cells in Graves' hyperthyroidism and ophthalmopathy. Using RNA transcripts as the source, TCR beta CDR3 regions were amplified. Using the HTBI primer set, a first-round RT-PCR was run on the TCR CDR3. TCRdb re-analysed the multiplex PCR reads in MiXCR, keeping a single row per CDR3 protein. The table has nearly 600,000 distinct CDR3 sequences, more than 13% seen once. The source material was blood. The source is a woman aged 18-29 years with Graves' ophthalmopathy.

This clonotype showed up many times. The J gene is TRBJ1-2, the V gene TRBV7-8; D gene uncertain. With 5 bases removed from V and 2 bases from J, the gap between germline ends came to 18 bases. This CDR3 is built from 16 residues. Germline lookup yields CDR1 SGHVS and CDR2 FQNEAQ. The chain's CDR3 is CASSEHRFSGNYGYTF. The CDR3 nucleotides read TGTGCCAGCAGCGAGCATAGGTTCAGCGGGAACTATGGCTACACCTTC.

This clonotype was seen repeatedly, ten times or more. The chain employs TRBV11-2 and TRBJ2-7; TRBD1 is a possible D gene (5 bases). Per germline, CDR1 SGHAT and CDR2 FQNNGV. CDR3 length: 15 residues. The V and J ends lost 0 bases and 0 bases respectively, with 9 bases between them. The CDR3 region is CASSLEATASYEQYF. The CDR3 DNA follows: TGTGCCAGCAGCTTAGAGGCGACAGCCTCCTACGAGCAGTACTTC.

In this sample, this clonotype turned up many times. The chain couples TRBV6-1 to TRBJ1-1; 7 nucleotides agree with TRBD1. Trimming at V came to 9 bases and at J to 6 bases, leaving 7 bases not matched to a gene. Germline CDR1 reads MNHNS; CDR2 reads SASEGT. The CDR3 runs to 12 residues. CDR3 nucleotide sequence: TGTGCCAGACAGGGGCCAACCTCTGAAGCTTTCTTT. Its protein product is CARQGPTSEAFF.

The chain carries TRBV27 and TRBJ2-3; possibly TRBD2 for D (6 bases). The CDR3 consists of 13 residues. V was pared by 7 bases and J by 5 bases, with 13 bases between. Germline V gene lookup returns CDR1 MNHEY and CDR2 SMNVEV (reference sequence). The CDR3 loop reads CASTTTGEDTQYF. CDR3 DNA: TGTGCCAGCACCACGACGGGAGAAGATACGCAGTATTTT.

Ten or more counts support this clonotype. This chain uses TRBV6-1 with TRBJ2-4; 10 bases fit TRBD2. Germline values: CDR1 MNHNS, CDR2 SASEGT. The length of the CDR3 is 16 residues. Unmatched junction bases numbered 7, after V lost 7 bases and J lost 1 base. Here the CDR3 DNA reads TGTGCCAGCACTAGCGGGAGAATTGGGGCCAAAAACATTCAGTACTTC. This encodes CASTSGRIGAKNIQYF.

This clonotype was observed a few times. Just one base apart from a much larger clone, this may be a read error. The conserved final phenylalanine or tryptophan is absent from the CDR3, which likely points to a read error. The chain joins TRBV7-2 to TRBJ2-5, with a possible D match to TRBD2 (5 bases). In germline, CDR1 is SGHTA, CDR2 FQGNSA. CDR3 length: 15 amino acids. Trimming took off 1 base at V and 0 bases at J, with 9 bases between the two ends. DNA for the CDR3: TGTGCCAGCAGCTTAGGAGCGGAGTACCAAGAGACCCAGTACTCC. Translation gives CASSLGAEYQETQYS.

This clonotype was recorded many times. The rearrangement links TRBV11-2 to TRBJ1-2; tentatively, D is TRBD1 (5 bases). Germline-derived CDR1 and CDR2 are SGHAT and FQNNGV. The length of the CDR3 is 17 residues. V was pared by 0 bases and J by 1 base, with 15 bases between. CDR3 DNA sequence: TGTGCCAGCAGCTTAGACCCGGTTTTTGGGGGTAACTATGGCTACACCTTC. Translated: CASSLDPVFGGNYGYTF.

V and J are TRBV6-2 or TRBV6-3 and TRBJ2-3, with D tentatively TRBD1 (5 bases). Trimming pared 7 bases from V and 1 base from J, leaving 6 bases between. The CDR3 runs 12 residues. Germline values: CDR1 MNHEY, CDR2 SVGEGT. CDR3 protein: CASKQGTDTQYF. CDR3 bases: TGTGCCAGCAAACAGGGCACAGATACGCAGTATTTT.

This clonotype occurred many times. The rearrangement links TRBV30 to TRBJ2-5; D may match TRBD1 or TRBD2 (5 bases each). Germline lookup yields CDR1 GTSNPN and CDR2 SVGIG (reference sequence). Trimming removed 2 bases from V and 0 bases from J, with 7 bases in between. The CDR3 consists of 13 residues. CDR3 protein: CAWSWGYQETQYF. As DNA, the CDR3 is TGTGCCTGGAGTTGGGGGTACCAAGAGACCCAGTACTTC.

This clonotype was observed at least ten times. As DNA, the CDR3 is TGTGCCAGCAGTCTGCAGGGGGCGCGGCGGGAGCAGTACTTC. Translating gives CASSLQGARREQYF. V is TRBV27 and J is TRBJ2-7; TRBD1 agrees at 8 bases. V was pared by 5 bases and J by 7 bases, with 10 bases of the junction left unmatched. Germline CDR1 is MNHEY and CDR2 is SMNVEV (reference sequence). The CDR3 loop spans 14 amino acids.

This clonotype was seen just once. This may stem from a read error, because a much larger clone lies one nucleotide away. The genes are TRBV15 and TRBJ2-1; D is possibly TRBD2 (5 bases). CDR1 is LNHNV, CDR2 YYDKDF, per germline (reference sequence). The CDR3 is made up of 14 amino acids. DNA of the CDR3: TGTACCACCAGCCGCCCTCAGCGGTACAATGAGCAGTTCTTC. Protein product: CTTSRPQRYNEQFF.

This clonotype was seen many times. The rearrangement links TRBV30 to TRBJ1-5, with D possibly matching TRBD1 (5 bases). CDR3 size: 13 residues. V was clipped by 3 bases and J by 4 bases, with 10 bases between them. Germline CDR1 and CDR2: GTSNPN and SVGIG (reference sequence). In nucleotides, the CDR3 is TGTGCCTGGAGGGGGCCCGGAAATCAGCCCCAGCATTTT. This sequence encodes CAWRGPGNQPQHF.

At least ten counts were recorded for this clonotype. The rearrangement uses TRBV24-1 and TRBJ1-1; D is unresolved. V was shortened by 3 bases and J by 7 bases, with 11 bases between the two germline ends. This CDR3 comprises 13 residues. Per the germline V gene, CDR1 is KGHDR and CDR2 is SFDVKD. Here the CDR3 reads CATSDVGWGEAFF. The DNA for the CDR3 is TGTGCCACCAGTGATGTGGGATGGGGTGAAGCTTTCTTT.

The rearrangement uses TRBV30 and TRBJ1-6; 8 bases map to TRBD1. The CDR3 is 15 amino acids. Germline V CDR1 and CDR2: GTSNPN, SVGIG (reference sequence). J lost 6 bases, V lost 3 bases, and 7 bases had no gene match. The CDR3 sequence is CAWRASTGGNSPLHF. In DNA, the CDR3 is TGTGCCTGGAGAGCAAGTACAGGGGGTAATTCACCCCTCCACTTT. Combining the CDR3 with reference TRBV30 and TRBJ1-6 gives the whole variable domain SQTIHQWPATLVQPVGSPLSLECTVEGTSNPNLYWYRQAAGRGLQLLFYSVGIGQISSEVPQNLSASRPQDRQFILSSKKLLLSDSGFYLCAWRASTGGNSPLHFGNGTRLTVT.

There are many counts of this clonotype. The chain combines TRBV25-1 with TRBJ2-1; D is ambiguous. Between the trimmed V and J ends, which lost 3 bases and 4 bases, there was a span of 10 bases. The CDR3 covers 14 residues. Germline V lookup: CDR1 MGHDK, CDR2 SYGVNS. As DNA, the CDR3 is TGTGCCAGCAGTGAGTGGGCGGATTACAATGAGCAGTTCTTC. Encoded protein: CASSEWADYNEQFF. The full variable domain, in which reference TRBV25-1 and TRBJ2-1 provide the parts outside the CDR3, is EADIYQTPRYLVIGTGKKITLECSQTMGHDKMYWYQQDPGMELHLIHYSYGVNSTEKGDLSSESTVSRIRTEHFPLTLESARPSHTSQYLCASSEWADYNEQFFGPGTRLTVL.

This clonotype was recorded many times. The rearrangement uses TRBV10-3 and TRBJ2-5, with TRBD1 identical over 8 bases. Germline V gene lookup returns CDR1 ENHRY and CDR2 SYGVKD. This CDR3 region has 12 residues. The trim removed 10 bases at V and 5 bases at J, leaving 6 bases unmatched. The CDR3 coding sequence is TGTGCCAGTATGACAGGGGATGAGACCCAGTACTTC. It specifies CASMTGDETQYF.

The sample holds many counts of this clonotype. The V call is TRBV7-2, the J call TRBJ2-5, with a weak D call TRBD2 (5 bases). Germline CDR1 SGHTA, CDR2 FQGNSA. CDR3 length: 16 residues. Trimming shortened V by 5 bases and J by 5 bases, and 21 bases separated the two germline ends. CDR3 amino acids: CASSPRAGWDTETQYF. CDR3 DNA sequence: TGTGCCAGCAGCCCCCGGGCGGGCTGGGATACGGAGACCCAGTACTTC.

In the case of this clonotype: A much larger clone differs from this one at a single base, so this may be a read error. CDR3 in DNA: TGTGCCAGCAGCTTCCCGACAGGGGGGGATGAAGAACTGTTTTTT. It encodes CASSFPTGGDEELFF. J is TRBJ1-4 and V is TRBV7-9; the match to TRBD1 covers 9 bases. The CDR3 loop spans 15 amino acids. Germline CDR1 SEHNR, CDR2 FQNEAQ (reference sequence).

V usage is TRBV29-1 and J usage is TRBJ2-7, with D uncertain. Looked up from germline, CDR1 is SQVTM and CDR2 is ANQGSEA. V dropped 4 bases and J dropped 0 bases, with 7 bases sitting between them. The CDR3 has 12 residues. CDR3 loop: CSVGQSSYEQYF. The CDR3 nucleotides read TGCAGCGTTGGTCAGAGCTCCTACGAGCAGTACTTC.

This clonotype has just a few counts. CDR3 DNA: TGCAGCGTTGCGGGGTATAGAACCAGGGGGCCTGAAGCTTTCTTT. Its protein is CSVAGYRTRGPEAFF. The rearrangement joins TRBV29-1 to TRBJ1-1, with TRBD1 matching over 8 bases. CDR3 length: 15 residues. With 4 bases clipped from V and 6 bases from J, the junction kept 13 bases outside the gene matches. From germline, CDR1 is SQVTM and CDR2 ANQGSEA.

This clonotype was found many times. The chain joins TRBV6-2 or TRBV6-3 to TRBJ2-1; 7 nucleotides line up with TRBD2. Losses at the gene ends were 7 bases for V and 10 bases for J; bases not matched to a gene: 10. Germline CDR1 and CDR2: MNHEY and SVGEGT. The CDR3 is 13 amino acids. CDR3 region: CASNWARREEQFF. DNA for the CDR3: TGTGCCAGCAATTGGGCCCGGCGGGAGGAGCAGTTCTTC.

The sample holds many counts of this clonotype. The chain employs TRBV28 and TRBJ2-7; D not resolved. Germline CDR1 reads MDHEN; CDR2 reads SYDVKM. The germline V and J ends were trimmed by 2 bases and 1 base, with 12 bases remaining between them. The CDR3 runs to 15 residues. CDR3 loop: CASSLDWARSYEQYF. DNA for the CDR3: TGTGCCAGCAGTTTAGACTGGGCGAGGTCCTACGAGCAGTACTTC.

This clonotype was detected ten times or more. V is TRBV12-3 or TRBV12-4 and J is TRBJ2-5; 16 bases are shared with TRBD2. The CDR3 is made up of 19 amino acids. V dropped 5 bases and J dropped 5; count of bases not matched to a gene: 14. CDR3 in amino acids: CASSPNPGTSGRAWETQYF. In nucleotides, the CDR3 is TGTGCCAGCAGTCCGAACCCCGGGACTAGCGGGAGGGCCTGGGAGACCCAGTACTTC.